A single sample is the source of the 15 T cell receptor beta chains below, sequenced in a study of T cells in Graves' hyperthyroidism and ophthalmopathy. Amplification of TCR beta CDR3 regions was performed using RNA transcripts as template. When the TCR CDR3 underwent first-round RT-PCR, the HTBI primer set was used. MiXCR, applied by TCRdb to the multiplex PCR reads, yields one record per CDR3 protein. The profile shows 800,000 or so distinct CDR3 sequences, 38% of them singletons. The sequencing sample was made of blood. The receptors shown here come from a man between 18 and 35 years old with Graves' hyperthyroidism.

The rearrangement uses TRBV20-1 and TRBJ1-4; possibly TRBD1 for D (5 bases). This CDR3 is built from 14 residues. Per germline, CDR1 DFQATT and CDR2 SNEGSKA (reference sequence). V shed 0 bases and J shed 6 bases, with 11 bases lying between them. The CDR3 here is CSARDWRGDEKLFF. The CDR3 coding sequence is TGCAGTGCTAGAGATTGGCGAGGGGATGAAAAACTGTTTTTT.

The rearrangement links TRBV29-1 to TRBJ1-1, with a tentative D call TRBD1 (6 bases). CDR3 length: 13 amino acids. Trimming left V 8 bases short and J 1 base short, with 14 bases between. The germline gives CDR1 SQVTM, CDR2 ANQGSEA. The CDR3 DNA reads TGCAGCTACGCAGGGGCGACGAACACTGAAGCTTTCTTT. Its protein product is CSYAGATNTEAFF.

This clonotype was found a few times. This chain links TRBV7-9 with TRBJ2-2; D is ambiguous. CDR1 and CDR2 (germline): SEHNR, FQNEAQ (reference sequence). CDR3 length equals 15 residues. V gave up 4 bases and J gave up 2 bases, with 11 bases separating them. The CDR3 nucleotides read TGTGCCAGCAGCTCATCCGAGAAAAACACCGGGGAGCTGTTTTTT. Protein: CASSSSEKNTGELFF. Supplemented by reference TRBV7-9 and TRBJ2-2, the full variable domain reads DTGVSQNPRHKITKRGQNVTFRCDPISEHNRLYWYRQTLGQGPEFLTYFQNEAQLEKSRLLSDRFSAERPKGSFSTLEIQRTEQGDSAMYLCASSSSEKNTGELFFGEGSRLTVL.

The rearrangement joins TRBV29-1 to TRBJ2-3; 13 positions match TRBD2. CDR3 length equals 15 residues. CDR1 and CDR2 (germline): SQVTM, ANQGSEA. V was pared by 5 bases and J by 3 bases, with 5 bases of the junction left unmatched. CDR3 region: CSVRTSGSWTDTQYF. The CDR3 DNA reads TGCAGCGTTCGGACTAGCGGGAGTTGGACAGATACGCAGTATTTT.

This sequence joins TRBV6-5 and TRBJ1-5; 7 positions match TRBD1. In germline, CDR1 is MNHEY, CDR2 SVGAGI. The V gene end was trimmed by 4 bases and the J gene end by 5 bases; junction bases not matched to a gene: 5. This CDR3 has 14 amino acids. The CDR3 DNA follows: TGTGCCAGCAGTTCCCAGGACAGGTATCAGCCCCAGCATTTT. It encodes CASSSQDRYQPQHF.

This clonotype was seen ten or more times. The rearrangement joins TRBV7-9 to TRBJ2-7, with a weak D call TRBD2 (5 bases). The V and J ends lost 3 bases and 0 bases respectively, with 9 bases between them. Per germline, CDR1 SEHNR and CDR2 FQNEAQ (reference sequence). The CDR3 extends over 14 amino acids. The CDR3 sequence: CASSFGELSYEQYF. The CDR3 DNA sequence: TGTGCCAGCAGCTTCGGGGAACTCTCCTACGAGCAGTACTTC. The full variable domain, completed using reference TRBV7-9 and TRBJ2-7, is DTGVSQNPRHKITKRGQNVTFRCDPISEHNRLYWYRQTLGQGPEFLTYFQNEAQLEKSRLLSDRFSAERPKGSFSTLEIQRTEQGDSAMYLCASSFGELSYEQYFGPGTRLTVT.

Comments on this clonotype: The CDR3 carries no conserved terminal phenylalanine or tryptophan, so it likely arises from a read error. The V and J genes are TRBV19 and TRBJ1-1; no reliable D call. This CDR3 region has 15 residues. Germline CDR1 is LNHDA and CDR2 is SQIVND (reference sequence). V was pared by 2 bases and J by 3 bases, with 13 bases between. The chain's CDR3 is CASSIPDEGYTEAFY. CDR3 bases: TGTGCCAGTAGTATACCCGATGAGGGATACACTGAAGCTTTCTAT.

The gene calls are TRBV6-1 and TRBJ1-1; possible D gene TRBD1, 5 bases. CDR3 length: 15 residues. Germline lookup yields CDR1 MNHNS and CDR2 SASEGT. V lost 1 base and J 4 bases, leaving 13 bases between the germline ends. This chain's CDR3 is CASSEGVGGSTEAFF. In nucleotides, the CDR3 is TGTGCCAGCAGTGAAGGGGTGGGGGGGAGCACTGAAGCTTTCTTT.

The chain uses TRBV2 and TRBJ1-1; no clear D. Looked up from germline, CDR1 is SNHLY and CDR2 is FYNNEI. The CDR3 length is 15 residues. Trimming cost V 6 bases and J 2 bases, with 16 bases left between them. As DNA, the CDR3 is TGTGCCAGCAGCCCGACTGAGAATGTCAACACTGAAGCTTTCTTT. Translated: CASSPTENVNTEAFF.

V usage is TRBV5-6 and J usage is TRBJ1-4, with 7 bases matching TRBD1. The CDR3 consists of 16 residues. CDR1 is SGHDT, CDR2 YYEEEE, per germline. Losses at the gene ends were 4 bases for V and 0 bases for J; bases not matched to a gene: 6. This CDR3 reads CASSADRHSTNEKLFF. In DNA, the CDR3 is TGTGCCAGCAGCGCGGACAGGCACTCAACTAATGAAAAACTGTTTTTT.

As concerns this clonotype: The conserved closing phenylalanine or tryptophan is absent in this CDR3, likely reflecting a read error. The genes are TRBV7-3 and TRBJ2-2; 9 positions match TRBD2. V lost 5 bases, J lost 7 bases, and 5 bases stayed unmatched. This CDR3 comprises 14 residues. CDR1 and CDR2 (germline): SGHTA, FQGTGA. CDR3 amino acids: CASSLLSGSGELFL. For the CDR3, the DNA is TGTGCCAGCAGCCTACTTAGCGGGAGCGGGGAGCTGTTTCTT.

This rearrangement joins TRBV2 to TRBJ1-1; TRBD1 is a possible D gene (5 bases). There are 15 residues in the CDR3. CDR1 and CDR2 (germline): SNHLY, FYNNEI. Deletions cut 5 bases from V and 5 bases from J, with 18 bases between. The CDR3 region has the DNA TGTGCCAGCAGTTACGGCAGTTCTGGGGGGACTGAAGCTTTCTTT. The encoded protein is CASSYGSSGGTEAFF.

The V gene is TRBV4-2, the J gene TRBJ2-2, with 9 bases lining up with TRBD2. J lost 6 bases, V lost 0 bases, and 8 bases had no gene match. Per the germline V gene, CDR1 is LGHNA and CDR2 is YNFKEQ. This CDR3 region has 17 residues. CDR3 sequence: CASSQDGEAGGPGELFF. The CDR3 nucleotides are TGTGCCAGCAGCCAAGATGGAGAAGCGGGAGGTCCCGGGGAGCTGTTTTTT.

With regard to this clonotype: Compared with germline, one end of the junction differs, possibly owing to a read error. The V call is TRBV10-3, the J call TRBJ1-5; TRBD1 is a possible D gene (6 bases). Germline assignment: CDR1 ENHRY and CDR2 SYGVKD. The CDR3 is made up of 14 amino acids. The CDR3 is CASSPLGANQPQHF. The DNA of the CDR3 is TGTGCCAGCAGTCCCTTGGGGGCAAATCAGCCCCAGCATTTT.

The chain is built from TRBV9 and TRBJ2-7, with D perhaps being TRBD1 or TRBD2 (5 bases each). From germline, CDR1 is SGDLS and CDR2 YYNGEE. With 6 bases removed from V and 4 bases from J, the gap between germline ends came to 17 bases. This CDR3 is built from 14 residues. The CDR3 nucleotides are TGTGCCAGCATTTGGGGGTCGGGGTTTTACGAGCAGTACTTC. Its translation is CASIWGSGFYEQYF.